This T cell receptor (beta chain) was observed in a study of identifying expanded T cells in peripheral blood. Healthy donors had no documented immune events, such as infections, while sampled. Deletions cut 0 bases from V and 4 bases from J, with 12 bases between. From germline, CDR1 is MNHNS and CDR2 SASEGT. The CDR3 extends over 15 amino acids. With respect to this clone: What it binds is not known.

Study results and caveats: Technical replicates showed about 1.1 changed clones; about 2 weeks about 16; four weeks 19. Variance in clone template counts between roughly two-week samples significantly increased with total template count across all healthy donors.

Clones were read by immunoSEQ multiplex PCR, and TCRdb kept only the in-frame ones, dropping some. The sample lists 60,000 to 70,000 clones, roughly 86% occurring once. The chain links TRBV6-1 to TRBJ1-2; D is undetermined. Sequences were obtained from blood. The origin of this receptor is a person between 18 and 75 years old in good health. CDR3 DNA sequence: TGTGCCAGCAGTGAAGCAACGGAAGGGCCCTATGGCTACACCTTC. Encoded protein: CASSEATEGPYGYTF.